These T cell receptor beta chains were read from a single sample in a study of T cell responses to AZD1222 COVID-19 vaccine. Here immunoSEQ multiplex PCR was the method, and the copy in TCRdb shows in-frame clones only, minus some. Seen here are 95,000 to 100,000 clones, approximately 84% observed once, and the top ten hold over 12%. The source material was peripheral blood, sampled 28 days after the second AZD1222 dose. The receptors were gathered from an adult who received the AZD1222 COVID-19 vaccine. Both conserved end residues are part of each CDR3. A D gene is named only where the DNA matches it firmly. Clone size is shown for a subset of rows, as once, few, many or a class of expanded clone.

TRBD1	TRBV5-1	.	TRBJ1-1	CASSLGVGQGNTEAFF	TGCGCCAGCAGCTTGGGAGTCGGACAGGGGAACACTGAAGCTTTCTTT
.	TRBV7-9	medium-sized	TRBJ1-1	CAIAHQNTEAFF	TGTGCCATCGCACACCAGAACACTGAAGCTTTCTTT
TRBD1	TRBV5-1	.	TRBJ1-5	CASSLRVLRGLQPQHF	TGCGCCAGCAGCTTGCGGGTCCTCAGGGGGCTACAGCCCCAGCATTTT
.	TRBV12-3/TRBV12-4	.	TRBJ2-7	CASSLRESGEQYF	TGTGCCAGCAGCCTAAGGGAATCTGGCGAGCAGTACTTC
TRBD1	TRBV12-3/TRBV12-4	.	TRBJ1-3	CASRYRGGNTIYF	TGTGCCAGCAGATACAGGGGTGGAAACACCATATATTTT
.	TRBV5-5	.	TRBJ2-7	CASSLSGQEQYF	TGTGCCAGCAGCTTGAGCGGGCAAGAGCAGTACTTC
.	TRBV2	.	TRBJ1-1	CASSAGETEAFF	TGTGCCAGCAGCGCCGGTGAGACTGAAGCTTTCTTT
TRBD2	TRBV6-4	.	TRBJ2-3	CASSVTAGEGADTQYF	TGTGCCAGCAGTGTTACCGCGGGAGAGGGTGCAGATACGCAGTATTTT
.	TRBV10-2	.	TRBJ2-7	CASKEGRSYEQYF	TGCGCCAGCAAGGAAGGACGGAGCTACGAGCAGTACTTC
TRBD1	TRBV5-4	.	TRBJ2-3	CASSFGQGVQTQYF	TGTGCCAGCAGCTTCGGACAGGGCGTACAGACGCAGTATTTT
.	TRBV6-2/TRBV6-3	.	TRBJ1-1	CASSYRNTEAFF	TGTGCCAGCAGTTACAGGAACACTGAAGCTTTCTTT
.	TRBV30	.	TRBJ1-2	CAWSVPGHTFNYGYTF	TGTGCCTGGAGTGTACCCGGACACACTTTTAACTATGGCTACACCTTC
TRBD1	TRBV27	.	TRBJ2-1	CASSHRQGSSYNEQFF	TGTGCCAGCAGCCACAGACAGGGGAGCTCCTACAATGAGCAGTTCTTC
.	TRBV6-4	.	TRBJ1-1	CASKRDYNTEAFF	TGTGCCAGCAAGAGAGATTACAACACTGAAGCTTTCTTT